The present T cell receptor (gamma chain) was sequenced within a study of γδ T cells in repeated Plasmodium falciparum infection (dated by TCRdb to the early 2020s). Context from the whole study: The natural-infection arm enrolled Malian children exposed to intense seasonal malaria transmission and compared the Malian children with Australian children matched for age and gender. Four controlled human malaria infections were administered to roughly five malaria-naive U.S. adults over around 630 days by bites from P. falciparum NF54-infected Anopheles stephensi mosquitoes. Controlled-infection subjects were sampled at baseline, immediately before selected infections, and 21 days after each infection. Malian gammadelta TCR repertoires were analysed cross-sectionally in periods with no transmission and longitudinally across episodes of acute febrile malaria. The study examined how repeated Plasmodium falciparum infection shapes the human gammadelta T cell repertoire, using natural infection in Mali and controlled human malaria infection.

The CDR3 starts with the cysteine, ends with the phenylalanine, and has 14 residues. Solely the CDR3 DNA is kept, with 42 bases framed from the first base. The germline V gene encodes CDR1 GITISATS and CDR2 ISYDGTV (reference sequence). For bulk TCR repertoire analysis, Vgamma9/Vdelta2+ and Vdelta2-negative gammadelta T cell populations were flow-sorted out of peripheral blood mononuclear cells. Of note for this clone: The clone's antigen remains unknown. TCRdb's protein for this DNA is that of a much larger clone and differs from the translation at residue 2, likely a read error; the protein shown is the DNA translation.

Overall study results and their limits: The controlled-infection cohort was small, limiting analysis of inter-individual variability in gammadelta T cell responses. Generalizability was limited because the Malian cohort was drawn from a small rural village of predominantly one ethnic group. A highly stable polyclonal repertoire over time and infection, with many inter-individual overlapping TCRgamma sequences, was shown by Vgamma9/Vdelta2+ TCR repertoires. Compared with the repertoires of Australian children, the Vdelta2-negative gammadelta TCR repertoires of Malian children appeared more clonally expanded, less diverse and less shared. In Vdelta2-negative gammadelta TCR repertoires, which were largely Vdelta1+, repeated controlled infections appeared to drive waves of new clonotype selection.

The library was made by multiplex PCR. TCRdb names Illumina MiSeq as the instrument used. Every sorted gammadelta T cell sample had both its TCR gamma (TRG) and TCR delta (TRD) chains sequenced. Processing in the source paper ran as follows. The repertoire analyses used clonotype tree plots, the accumulated frequency of the top 20 clonotypes, and diversity index (DI) and D75 metrics. The public reads were reprocessed by TCRdb using CATT, and rows of matching DNA were later combined. None of the V and J calls come from the authors' own analysis; TCRdb made them. The sample yields 20,000 to 30,000 gamma-chain clones; over 2.5% were counted once. Of the sample, 30% to 35% falls within the top ten clones.

This clonotype was obtained from a pool of human donors (malaria-infected and uninfected, not separated). Input material: gamma-delta T cells from blood. Here the chain combines TRGV9 and TRGJ1 or TRGJ2. Since TCRdb gives no J gene, matching the DNA to germline was used here to assign it. The sequence in DNA is TGTACCTTGTGGGAGGCGGCCTCATATTATAAGAAACTCTTT. Its amino acids are CTLWEAASYYKKLF.